The clone carrying this T cell receptor (beta chain) came up many times. Its specificity is not known. The data were obtained in a study of CD8 T cells in ankylosing spondylitis. This CDR3 has 14 amino acids. V shed 4 bases and J 6 bases; nucleotides not matched to a gene: 8. Germline V gene lookup returns CDR1 DFQATT and CDR2 SNEGSKA (reference sequence). Findings of the study overall: One TCR beta motif, made up of under ten highly homologous variants, appeared characteristic of ankylosing spondylitis blood. A subset of motif variants has previously been described in the synovial fluid and blood of reactive arthritis.

Quantitative 5'-RACE was performed with molecular barcodes, and it yielded the TCR beta libraries. TCRdb reprocessed the 5' RACE reads with MiXCR, giving one entry per CDR3 protein. The sample lists under 300,000 distinct CDR3 sequences, over 8.5% occurring once. The sequence was collected from a male donor with ankylosing spondylitis or in good health (not recorded which). Sequencing input: blood, either unsorted or a sorted T cell fraction (not recorded which). The V gene is TRBV20-1, the J gene TRBJ2-2; 7 bases line up with TRBD2. The chain's CDR3 is CSAKSGVRSGELFF. The CDR3 nucleotides read TGCAGTGCTAAAAGCGGGGTTAGGTCCGGGGAGCTGTTTTTT.